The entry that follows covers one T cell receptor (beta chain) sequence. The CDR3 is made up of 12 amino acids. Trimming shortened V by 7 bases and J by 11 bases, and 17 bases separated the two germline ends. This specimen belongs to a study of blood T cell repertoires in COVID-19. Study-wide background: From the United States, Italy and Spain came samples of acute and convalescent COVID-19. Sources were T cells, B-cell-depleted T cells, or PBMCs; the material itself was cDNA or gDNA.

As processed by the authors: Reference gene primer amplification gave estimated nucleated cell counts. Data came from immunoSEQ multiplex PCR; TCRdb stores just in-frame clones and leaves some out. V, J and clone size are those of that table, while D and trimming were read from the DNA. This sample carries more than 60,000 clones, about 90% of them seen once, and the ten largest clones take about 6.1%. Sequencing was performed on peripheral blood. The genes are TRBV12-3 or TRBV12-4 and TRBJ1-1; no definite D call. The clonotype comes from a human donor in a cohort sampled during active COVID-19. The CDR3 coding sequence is TGTGCCAGCACCTTTCATGGGAGGGAGGCTTTCTTT. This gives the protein CASTFHGREAFF.